This T cell receptor beta chain was recovered during a study of blood T cells in healthy people across ages. Broader study findings: Both naive CD4+ cell counts and diversity were greater in long-lived donors than in aged donors.

Primed by a sample-barcoded 5' primer and a J-beta primer mix, a second PCR proceeded for about 7 to 12 cycles. From each sample, at least 3 million paired-end reads containing CDR3 were obtained. One entry per CDR3 protein results from TCRdb running MiXCR on the 5' RACE reads. This table holds about 680,000 distinct CDR3 sequences, 49% found once. This CDR3 has 12 amino acids. The V and J ends lost 6 bases and 6 bases respectively, with 12 bases between them. Germline V gives CDR1 SQVTM, CDR2 ANQGSEA. Concerning this clonotype itself: Its target is not known.

V is TRBV29-1 and J is TRBJ1-5; D ambiguous. Sequencing was performed on blood. This clonotype was sampled from a woman between 55 and 75 years old in good health. The CDR3 protein is CSVAATGQPQHF. Here the CDR3 DNA reads TGCAGCGTCGCGGCAACCGGTCAGCCCCAGCATTTT.